One and the same sample provided the 15 T cell receptor beta chains below, sequenced in a study of human T cells and chemical hapten exposure. Time point in this sample: patch test 3, about 24 weeks after DPC sensitization. Regarding treatment: therapeutic diphenylcyclopropenone sensitization with weekly scalp DPC. TCRdb independently ran MiXCR on the RACE reads; one entry per CDR3 protein. The data contain 25,000 to 35,000 distinct CDR3 sequences, nearly 6% of them seen just once; the ten biggest clones take up around 5%. Sequencing was performed on whole blood, taken in connection with sensitization to the hapten diphenylcyclopropenone (DPC). The receptors here all came from a man aged 25 to 45 with alopecia areata. Some clones in this sample may be carry-over from other donors' samples.

This clonotype appeared many times. DNA for the CDR3: TGCAGTGCTAGGCCCCGACAGGGGGCTGGAAACACCATATATTTT. Its translation is CSARPRQGAGNTIYF. V usage is TRBV20-1 and J usage is TRBJ1-3, with 9 bases that match TRBD1. Germline V CDR1 and CDR2: DFQATT, SNEGSKA (reference sequence). This CDR3 is 15 amino acids long. Trimming cost V 3 bases and J 2 bases; bases outside gene matches: 5.

The genes are TRBV21-1 and TRBJ1-1; the table gives TRBD1 as D, unverified against the DNA. TRBV21-1 is a recognized pseudogene. The CDR3 has 20 residues. CDR3 DNA sequence: TGTGACAGCAGCAAAAGGGGAACAGGGGAGAGAACAGGGGAGAACACTGAAGCTTTCTTT. This gives the protein CDSSKRGTGERTGENTEAFF.

There are many counts of this clonotype. The chain carries TRBV20-1 and TRBJ2-5, with 7 bases identical to TRBD2. CDR1 DFQATT and CDR2 SNEGSKA come from the germline V gene (reference sequence). This CDR3 has 14 residues. Trimming cost V 6 bases and J 3 bases; bases outside gene matches: 10. CDR3 nucleotides: TGCAGTGCCGCACGGGGGGATTGGGAAGAGACCCAGTACTTC. It is translated as CSAARGDWEETQYF.

By share, this clonotype counts as medium-sized. The CDR3, as DNA: TGTGCCAGCAGCCAAGGGTCAAACCCCTACAATGAGCAGTTCTTC. Translation: CASSQGSNPYNEQFF. The chain has TRBV3-1 and TRBJ2-1, with D unclear. The CDR3 is 15 amino acids. V lost 1 base and J lost 2, with 9 bases in between. Germline V gene lookup returns CDR1 LGHDT and CDR2 YNNKEL (reference sequence).

This clonotype was picked up many times. The gene calls are TRBV3-1 and TRBJ2-5; possible D gene TRBD2, 6 bases. Germline V gene lookup returns CDR1 LGHDT and CDR2 YNNKEL (reference sequence). V dropped 3 bases and J dropped 4 bases, with 6 bases sitting between them. The CDR3 has 12 amino acids. In nucleotides, the CDR3 is TGTGCCAGCAGCCAGGGGGGAGAGACCCAGTACTTC. Its protein is CASSQGGETQYF.

This clonotype has at least ten counts. The chain couples TRBV9 to TRBJ2-5; no reliable D call. This CDR3 spans 12 amino acids. The germline V gene has CDR1 SGDLS and CDR2 YYNGEE. V shed 0 bases and J shed 4 bases, with 4 bases lying between them. CDR3 bases: TGTGCCAGCAGCGTAGGGGGAGAGACCCAGTACTTC. As protein: CASSVGGETQYF. Using reference TRBV9 and TRBJ2-5 for the parts outside the CDR3, the full variable domain is DSGVTQTPKHLITATGQRVTLRCSPRSGDLSVYWYQQSLDQGLQFLIQYYNGEERAKGNILERFSAQQFPDLHSELNLSSLELGDSALYFCASSVGGETQYFGPGTRLLVL.

A word on this clonotype: A single base separates this from a much larger clone, so it may be a read error. The chain is built from TRBV5-1 and TRBJ1-4; 9 bases are shared with TRBD1. The CDR3 consists of 18 residues. Germline CDR1 SGHRS, CDR2 YFSETQ. CDR3 region: CTSSALRSGTGIGEKLFF. The CDR3 DNA reads TGCACCAGCAGTGCCCTACGTAGTGGGACAGGGATAGGTGAAAAACTGTTTTTT.

This clonotype was seen repeatedly, ten times or more. The chain links TRBV3-1 to TRBJ1-1, with 8 bases aligning to TRBD1. The J segment lost 7 bases and the V segment lost 0 bases, leaving 4 bases of the junction unmatched. Germline assignment: CDR1 LGHDT and CDR2 YNNKEL (reference sequence). The CDR3 totals 14 residues. CDR3 protein: CASSQEDRVSEAFF. The DNA for the CDR3 is TGTGCCAGCAGCCAAGAGGACAGGGTGAGTGAAGCTTTCTTT.

This clonotype was recorded at least ten times. The chain joins TRBV7-9 to TRBJ2-3; D uncertain. V lost 1 base and J lost 6, with 8 bases in between. Germline CDR1 and CDR2: SEHNR and FQNEAQ (reference sequence). This CDR3 comprises 13 residues. CDR3 in amino acids: CASSLDLFDTQYF. CDR3 sequence (DNA): TGTGCCAGCAGCTTAGACCTCTTCGATACGCAGTATTTT. Full variable domain (missing parts from reference TRBV7-9 and TRBJ2-3): DTGVSQNPRHKITKRGQNVTFRCDPISEHNRLYWYRQTLGQGPEFLTYFQNEAQLEKSRLLSDRFSAERPKGSFSTLEIQRTEQGDSAMYLCASSLDLFDTQYFGPGTRLTVL.

This clonotype was counted many times. V is TRBV6-5 and J is TRBJ2-7, with D unresolved. Trimming pared 6 bases from V and 0 bases from J, leaving 15 bases between. The germline V gene encodes CDR1 MNHEY and CDR2 SVGAGI. The CDR3 has 15 residues. The CDR3 loop reads CASRRRTESSYEQYF. Written as DNA, the CDR3 is TGTGCCAGCAGACGTCGGACGGAGAGCTCCTACGAGCAGTACTTC.

The sample holds many counts of this clonotype. The V gene is TRBV29-1, the J gene TRBJ1-1; D possibly corresponds to TRBD1 (5 bases). Germline CDR1 and CDR2: SQVTM and ANQGSEA. The CDR3 sequence is 10 residues long. The V gene lost 7 bases and the J gene lost 6 bases, with 9 bases spanning the gap. The chain's CDR3 is CSAGGAEAFF. The DNA for the CDR3 is TGCAGCGCCGGGGGAGCTGAAGCTTTCTTT.

Ten or more counts support this clonotype. The chain has TRBV24-1 and TRBJ2-5; D is undetermined. In germline, CDR1 is KGHDR, CDR2 SFDVKD. The CDR3 is 12 amino acids. Trimming removed 3 bases from V and 7 bases from J, with 8 bases in between. CDR3 amino acids: CATSDPQWTQYF. CDR3 coding DNA: TGTGCCACCAGTGATCCACAATGGACCCAGTACTTC.

This clonotype showed up many times. The rearrangement joins TRBV11-2 to TRBJ2-7, with 7 bases identical to TRBD2. CDR3 size: 14 residues. The trim removed 5 bases at V and 2 bases at J, leaving 6 bases unmatched. The germline V gene has CDR1 SGHAT and CDR2 FQNNGV. The CDR3 region is CASSPGTNPYEQYF. The DNA for the CDR3 is TGTGCCAGCAGCCCCGGGACTAATCCCTACGAGCAGTACTTC. Combining the CDR3 with reference TRBV11-2 and TRBJ2-7 gives the whole variable domain EAGVAQSPRYKIIEKRQSVAFWCNPISGHATLYWYQQILGQGPKLLIQFQNNGVVDDSQLPKDRFSAERLKGVDSTLKIQPAKLEDSAVYLCASSPGTNPYEQYFGPGTRLTVT.

Many counts were recorded for this clonotype. V gene TRBV3-1 combines with J gene TRBJ2-7, with a tentative D call TRBD2 (6 bases). This CDR3 contains 15 residues. V lost 0 bases and J lost 6, with 15 bases in between. Germline loops: CDR1 LGHDT, CDR2 YNNKEL (reference sequence). Here the CDR3 reads CASSQDVGTASEQYF. CDR3 bases: TGTGCCAGCAGCCAAGATGTGGGGACTGCGAGCGAGCAGTACTTC.

The chain combines TRBV12-3 or TRBV12-4 with TRBJ1-5, with D unresolved. The CDR3 has 14 amino acids. Trimming pared 6 bases from V and 0 bases from J, leaving 9 bases between. The CDR3 nucleotides are TGTGCCAGCAGCCCAGTACTTAGCAATCAGCCCCAGCATTTT. Amino acid sequence: CASSPVLSNQPQHF.